Following are 18 T cell receptor beta chains from one sample sequenced in a study of T-cell memory formation after mild COVID-19. TCRdb re-analysed the 5' RACE reads in MiXCR, keeping a single row per CDR3 protein. The table records under 300,000 distinct CDR3 sequences, about a sixth of them present only once. Sequencing was carried out using PBMCs or a T cell subset sorted from them (not recorded which). Receptor source: a man aged 18 to 30 who had mild COVID-19 (a few samples of this study predate the infection). Cell type and time point are not known.

The J gene is TRBJ1-2, the V gene TRBV7-9; D is unclear. The ends were cut back, 0 bases at V and 8 bases at J, with 7 bases in the middle. The germline CDR1 and CDR2 sequences are SEHNR and FQNEAQ (reference sequence). The CDR3 sequence is 12 residues long. CDR3 loop: CASSLARKGYTF. CDR3 nucleotides: TGTGCCAGCAGCTTAGCCAGAAAGGGCTACACCTTC. The full variable domain, rest sourced from reference TRBV7-9 and TRBJ1-2, is DTGVSQNPRHKITKRGQNVTFRCDPISEHNRLYWYRQTLGQGPEFLTYFQNEAQLEKSRLLSDRFSAERPKGSFSTLEIQRTEQGDSAMYLCASSLARKGYTFGSGTRLTVV.

The genes are TRBV4-1 and TRBJ2-1; possibly TRBD1 for D (6 bases). CDR1 is MGHRA, CDR2 YSYEKL, per germline. The CDR3 contains 15 residues. Trimming shortened V by 2 bases and J by 9 bases, and 17 bases separated the two germline ends. Here the CDR3 reads CASSQTVQGKGEQFF. The CDR3 bases are TGCGCCAGCAGCCAAACCGTTCAGGGGAAAGGTGAGCAGTTCTTC.

The chain links TRBV5-5 to TRBJ2-2; D remains unclear. This CDR3 is 14 amino acids long. Trimming took 0 bases from V and 2 from J, leaving 5 bases between them. Germline V gene lookup returns CDR1 SGHKS and CDR2 YYEKEE (reference sequence). The CDR3 loop reads CASSLGSNTGELFF. In DNA form, the CDR3 reads TGTGCCAGCAGCTTGGGCAGCAACACCGGGGAGCTGTTTTTT.

This sequence joins TRBV4-1 and TRBJ1-1, with 8 bases fitting TRBD1. This CDR3 spans 13 amino acids. The germline V gene encodes CDR1 MGHRA and CDR2 YSYEKL. V lost 10 bases and J lost 1; bases outside the gene matches: 5. CDR3 sequence reads: CATGDRSNTEAFF. The CDR3 DNA follows: TGCGCCACCGGGGACAGGTCGAACACTGAAGCTTTCTTT.

The chain is built from TRBV10-3 and TRBJ1-2; D may be TRBD1 (5 bases). The CDR3 length is 13 residues. The V end lost 6 bases, the J end lost 5 bases, and 13 bases lay between the germline ends. The V gene's germline CDR1 is ENHRY and CDR2 SYGVKD. The CDR3 nucleotides are TGTGCCATCAGCCCGCCGGGGCCGTATGGCTACACCTTC. Translated: CAISPPGPYGYTF.

The gene calls are TRBV3-1 and TRBJ2-3; TRBD2 matches 7 bases. Germline assignment: CDR1 LGHDT and CDR2 YNNKEL (reference sequence). Unmatched junction bases numbered 10, after V lost 5 bases and J lost 11 bases. The CDR3 runs to 13 residues. The CDR3 nucleotides are TGTGCCAGCAGCGCTCGGGACTACGGGGAGCAGTATTTT. Residues: CASSARDYGEQYF.

This clonotype showed up many times. In nucleotides, the CDR3 is TGCGCCAGCAGCTTAATCGAGGGGAACACCGGGGAGCTGTTTTTT. Translation: CASSLIEGNTGELFF. This rearrangement joins TRBV5-1 to TRBJ2-2; perhaps TRBD2 as D (5 bases). This CDR3 is built from 15 residues. The ends were cut back, 2 bases at V and 1 base at J, with 9 bases in the middle. The germline V gene encodes CDR1 SGHRS and CDR2 YFSETQ.

Only a few counts were recorded for this clonotype. The chain has TRBV4-1 and TRBJ2-7; a possible D gene is TRBD2 (5 bases). The V end was cut by 4 bases, the J end by 5 bases, with 9 bases between. Looked up from germline, CDR1 is MGHRA and CDR2 is YSYEKL. CDR3 length: 12 amino acids. The CDR3: CASSPPGNEQYF. In nucleotides, the CDR3 is TGCGCCAGCAGCCCCCCGGGGAACGAGCAGTACTTC.

This clonotype was seen only a few times. The genes are TRBV7-8 and TRBJ1-2, with 7 bases fitting TRBD1. V lost 5 bases, J lost 0 bases, and 12 bases stayed unmatched. This CDR3 spans 17 amino acids. Germline V gives CDR1 SGHVS, CDR2 FQNEAQ. The CDR3 protein is CASSLPTGTAANYGYTF. CDR3 sequence (DNA): TGTGCCAGCAGCCTCCCGACGGGGACAGCAGCTAACTATGGCTACACCTTC.

This clonotype was seen more than once but under ten times. V usage is TRBV2 and J usage is TRBJ2-1, with 8 bases lining up with TRBD2. Per germline, CDR1 SNHLY and CDR2 FYNNEI. This CDR3 has 15 amino acids. J lost 4 bases, V lost 2 bases, and 4 bases had no gene match. CDR3 nucleotide sequence: TGTGCCAGCAGTGAACTCAGCGGGGGTTACAATGAGCAGTTCTTC. Translated: CASSELSGGYNEQFF.

The V gene is TRBV2, the J gene TRBJ2-3; no reliable D call. V lost 7 bases and J 1 base, leaving 18 bases between the germline ends. CDR1 SNHLY and CDR2 FYNNEI come from the germline V gene. This CDR3 is built from 16 residues. The CDR3 bases are TGTGCCAGCACCTGGTTTACCATGCACGGCACAGATACGCAGTATTTT. This translates into CASTWFTMHGTDTQYF.

V is TRBV6-5 and J is TRBJ2-2; no reliable D call. Germline CDR1 MNHEY, CDR2 SVGAGI. The CDR3 has 16 amino acids. Trimming removed 2 bases at V and 0 bases at J, with 10 bases between. In nucleotides, the CDR3 is TGTGCCAGCAGTTACCAAGGGCACGCGAACACCGGGGAGCTGTTTTTT. Amino acids: CASSYQGHANTGELFF.

This clonotype was observed a handful of times. The V gene is TRBV27, the J gene TRBJ2-5; D may be TRBD2 (6 bases). The germline V gene has CDR1 MNHEY and CDR2 SMNVEV (reference sequence). Trimming left V 3 bases short and J 5 bases short, with 16 bases between. The CDR3 runs 15 residues. The CDR3 DNA reads as TGTGCCAGCAGTTTCCGACTAGACCTACTTGAGACCCAGTACTTC. It codes for CASSFRLDLLETQYF.

The chain couples TRBV10-2 to TRBJ2-1, with D possibly called TRBD1 or TRBD2 (5 bases each). V was clipped by 5 bases and J by 8 bases, with 16 bases between them. The CDR3 is 14 amino acids. Germline V CDR1 and CDR2: WSHSY, SAAADI. In DNA form, the CDR3 reads TGCGCCAGCAGTCCGGGACGGAGCCTACATGAGCAGTTCTTC. Its translation is CASSPGRSLHEQFF.

The chain carries TRBV12-3 or TRBV12-4 and TRBJ2-5, with a tentative D call TRBD2 (6 bases). The CDR3 runs 13 residues. The germline V and J ends were trimmed by 6 bases and 5 bases, with 13 bases remaining between them. DNA for the CDR3: TGTGCCAGCAGAATTGGGGGGATCGAGACCCAGTACTTC. Its translation is CASRIGGIETQYF.

The chain has TRBV18 and TRBJ1-1; no definite D call. V lost 4 bases and J 0 bases, leaving 15 bases between the germline ends. The CDR3 length is 16 residues. In germline, CDR1 is KGHSH, CDR2 LQKENI. Here the CDR3 DNA reads TGTGCCAGCTCACAAACGGAACAATTGATGAACACTGAAGCTTTCTTT. Protein: CASSQTEQLMNTEAFF.

There are a few counts of this clonotype. The V and J genes are TRBV4-1 and TRBJ2-6; D is unresolved. The CDR3 extends over 16 amino acids. Germline V CDR1 and CDR2: MGHRA, YSYEKL. Trimming took 0 bases from V and 4 from J, leaving 10 bases between them. CDR3 bases: TGCGCCAGCAGCCAAGAACCCTCAGAAGGGGCCAACGTCCTGACTTTC. Translated: CASSQEPSEGANVLTF.

This clonotype appeared a few times. The V and J genes are TRBV5-1 and TRBJ2-3; 7 bases fit TRBD1. Germline lookup yields CDR1 SGHRS and CDR2 YFSETQ. The V and J ends lost 4 bases and 6 bases, in that order; junction bases with no gene match: 8. The CDR3 is made up of 14 amino acids. CDR3 coding DNA: TGCGCCAGCAGCCCAGGGGGAGCAGAGGATACGCAGTATTTT. Its protein is CASSPGGAEDTQYF.